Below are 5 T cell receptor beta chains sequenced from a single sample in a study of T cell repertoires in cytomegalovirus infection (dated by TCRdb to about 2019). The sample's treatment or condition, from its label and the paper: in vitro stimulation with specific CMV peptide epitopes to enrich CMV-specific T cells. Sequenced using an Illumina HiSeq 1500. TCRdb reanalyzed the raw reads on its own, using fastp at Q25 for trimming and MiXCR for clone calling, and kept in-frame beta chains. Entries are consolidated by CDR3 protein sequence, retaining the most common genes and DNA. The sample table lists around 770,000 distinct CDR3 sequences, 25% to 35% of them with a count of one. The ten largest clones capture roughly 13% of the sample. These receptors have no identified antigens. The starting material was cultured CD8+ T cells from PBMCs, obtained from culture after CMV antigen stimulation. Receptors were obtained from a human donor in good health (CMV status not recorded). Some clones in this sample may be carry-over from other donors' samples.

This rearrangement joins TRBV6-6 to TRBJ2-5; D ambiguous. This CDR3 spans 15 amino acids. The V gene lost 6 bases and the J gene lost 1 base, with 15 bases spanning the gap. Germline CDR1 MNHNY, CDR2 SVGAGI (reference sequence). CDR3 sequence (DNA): TGTGCCAGCAGCCTTACCTTAGGTAGCCAAGAGACCCAGTACTTC. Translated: CASSLTLGSQETQYF.

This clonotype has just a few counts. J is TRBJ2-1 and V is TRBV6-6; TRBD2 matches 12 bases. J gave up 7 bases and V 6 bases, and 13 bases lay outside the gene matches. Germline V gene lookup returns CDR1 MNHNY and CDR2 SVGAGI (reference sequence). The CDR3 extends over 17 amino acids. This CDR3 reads CASSYLLAGGQGNEQFF. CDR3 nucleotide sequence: TGTGCCAGCAGCTATCTACTAGCGGGGGGCCAGGGGAATGAGCAGTTCTTC.

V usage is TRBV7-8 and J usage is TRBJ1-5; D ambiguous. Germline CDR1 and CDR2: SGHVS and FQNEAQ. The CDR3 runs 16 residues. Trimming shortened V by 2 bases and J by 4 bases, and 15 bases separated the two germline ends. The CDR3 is CASSLTLRDRNQPQHF. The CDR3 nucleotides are TGTGCCAGCAGCTTAACTTTACGGGATCGGAATCAGCCCCAGCATTTT.

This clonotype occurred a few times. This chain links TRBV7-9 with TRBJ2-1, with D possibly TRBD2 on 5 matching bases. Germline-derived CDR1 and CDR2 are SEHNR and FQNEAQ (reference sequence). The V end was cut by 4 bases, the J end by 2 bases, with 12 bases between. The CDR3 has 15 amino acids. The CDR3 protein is CASSSTAATYNEQFF. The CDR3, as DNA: TGTGCCAGCAGCTCTACAGCGGCCACCTACAATGAGCAGTTCTTC.

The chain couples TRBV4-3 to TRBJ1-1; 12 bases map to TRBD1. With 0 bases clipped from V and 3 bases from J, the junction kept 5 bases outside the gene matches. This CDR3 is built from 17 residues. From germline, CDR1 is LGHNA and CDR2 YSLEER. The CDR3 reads CASSQDGTGGADTEAFF. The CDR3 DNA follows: TGCGCCAGCAGCCAAGACGGGACAGGGGGCGCGGACACTGAAGCTTTCTTT.